Here is one T cell receptor (beta chain) with its context. CDR3 length equals 14 residues. The V gene end was trimmed by 7 bases and the J gene end by 8 bases; junction bases not matched to a gene: 11. Germline V gene data show CDR1 as SGDLS and CDR2 as YYNGEE. This sample was included in a study of PD-1 blockade in classical Hodgkin lymphoma. All patients experienced relapse after autologous stem cell transplantation, and brentuximab vedotin exposure was variable. Classification of best responses gave complete response, partial response or progressive disease. Assay used: immunoSEQ multiplex PCR; TCRdb lists only in-frame clones, some missing. The profile covers about 94,000 clones, with 89% appearing a single time and about 10% taken by the ten largest.

This clonotype was sampled from a human donor with classical Hodgkin lymphoma. This chain uses TRBV9 with TRBJ1-4; 7 positions agree with TRBD1. The source material was peripheral blood mononuclear cells (PBMCs), sampled before the second cycle of nivolumab. CDR3 in DNA: TGTGCCAGCTCAGGGACAGCTAGGGGGGAAAAACTGTTTTTT. Its translation: CASSGTARGEKLFF.